Included here is one T cell receptor beta chain sequence, with context. The target antigen is unknown. This entry comes from a study of T cell responses to AZD1222 COVID-19 vaccine. Study findings and constraints: Following two doses of AZD1222, Spike-specific TCR breadth and depth rose. The repertoires were collected only after the peak T cell response.

Libraries were prepared by immunoSEQ multiplex PCR; TCRdb keeps only in-frame clonotypes and omits some of them. Among roughly 120,000 clones, around 88% were seen once, and the ten largest hold approximately 10%. The CDR3 totals 15 residues. The V and J ends lost 5 bases and 2 bases respectively, with 16 bases between them. The germline CDR1 and CDR2 sequences are SGHNT and YENEEA. The receptor's source is an adult in good health. The sequencing used peripheral blood, collected on day 0 of AZD1222 vaccination. The chain uses TRBV11-3 and TRBJ2-7; TRBD2 is a possible D gene (6 bases). As DNA, the CDR3 is TGTGCCAGCAGCCCCCGGGGTAGCGGAACCTACGAGCAGTACTTC. As protein: CASSPRGSGTYEQYF.